What follows are 27 T cell receptor beta chains derived from one specimen sequenced in a study of blood T cell repertoires in COVID-19. The protocol was immunoSEQ multiplex PCR, while the TCRdb copy is restricted to in-frame clones and leaves out a portion. The sample has a few hundred thousand clones, around nine tenths seen once; the top ten hold 2.5% to 3.5%. Specimen: PBMCs or T cells enriched from blood (not recorded which). These TCRs come from a woman aged 45 to 65 who had been exposed to COVID-19.

The chain uses TRBV19 and TRBJ2-1; TRBD2 matches at 8 bases. The CDR3 spans 17 residues. The J segment lost 7 bases and the V segment lost 2 bases, leaving 13 bases of the junction unmatched. The V gene's germline CDR1 is LNHDA and CDR2 SQIVND (reference sequence). The CDR3 here is CASSIWDAGGRTNEQFF. The CDR3 DNA sequence: TGTGCCAGTAGTATATGGGATGCGGGGGGCCGTACGAATGAGCAGTTCTTC.

The chain couples TRBV2 to TRBJ1-1, with a weak D call TRBD1 (5 bases). CDR3 length: 12 residues. V was pared by 1 base and J by 10 bases, with 10 bases between. Germline CDR1 and CDR2: SNHLY and FYNNEI. For the CDR3, the DNA is TGTGCCAGCAGTGAAGAGGGGCCCCCAGCTTTCTTT. Translated: CASSEEGPPAFF.

This clone has a single count. The rearrangement joins TRBV5-1 to TRBJ2-5; TRBD2 aligns across 7 bases. The germline V gene encodes CDR1 SGHRS and CDR2 YFSETQ. The CDR3 consists of 15 residues. Trimming at V came to 3 bases and at J to 0 bases, leaving 5 bases not matched to a gene. The DNA for the CDR3 is TGCGCCAGCAGCTCCGCAACTAGCGACCAAGAGACCCAGTACTTC. Its translation is CASSSATSDQETQYF. Combining the CDR3 with reference TRBV5-1 and TRBJ2-5 gives the whole variable domain KAGVTQTPRYLIKTRGQQVTLSCSPISGHRSVSWYQQTPGQGLQFLFEYFSETQRNKGNFPGRFSGRQFSNSRSEMNVSTLELGDSALYLCASSSATSDQETQYFGPGTRLLVL.

The chain couples TRBV11-2 to TRBJ2-1, with a weak D call TRBD1 (6 bases). V was clipped by 7 bases and J by 8 bases, with 9 bases between them. Germline assignment: CDR1 SGHAT and CDR2 FQNNGV. This CDR3 comprises 11 residues. In DNA, the CDR3 is TGTGCCAGCAACAACAGGGATGAGCAGTTCTTC. It specifies CASNNRDEQFF.

This chain joins TRBV7-9 and TRBJ1-2, with TRBD1 as a possible D gene (5 bases). The CDR3 consists of 15 residues. V was cut by 0 bases and J by 5 bases, with 13 bases left in between. Germline V gene lookup returns CDR1 SEHNR and CDR2 FQNEAQ (reference sequence). CDR3 sequence: CASSLAGPGGYGYTF. The CDR3 nucleotides are TGTGCCAGCAGCTTAGCGGGACCGGGGGGGTATGGCTACACCTTC.

The genes are TRBV5-1 and TRBJ2-6, with D hard to call. This CDR3 contains 14 residues. The germline V and J ends were trimmed by 0 bases and 13 bases, with 14 bases remaining between them. Looked up from germline, CDR1 is SGHRS and CDR2 is YFSETQ. CDR3 nucleotides: TGCGCCAGCAGCTTGGACGATGCGGTAAAGGTCCTGACTTTC. Translated: CASSLDDAVKVLTF. Based on the CDR3 plus reference TRBV5-1 and TRBJ2-6, the full variable domain is KAGVTQTPRYLIKTRGQQVTLSCSPISGHRSVSWYQQTPGQGLQFLFEYFSETQRNKGNFPGRFSGRQFSNSRSEMNVSTLELGDSALYLCASSLDDAVKVLTFGAGSRLTVL.

CDR3 coding DNA: TGTGCCAGCAGCCGCTTTGGACAGTCCCAAGAGACCCAGTACTTC. This codes for CASSRFGQSQETQYF. The V gene is TRBV7-9, the J gene TRBJ2-5; maybe TRBD1 (6 bases). The ends were cut back, 5 bases at V and 1 base at J, with 14 bases in the middle. Looked up from germline, CDR1 is SEHNR and CDR2 is FQNEAQ (reference sequence). This CDR3 has 15 residues.

The rearrangement joins TRBV4-1 to TRBJ2-7; 10 nucleotides line up with TRBD2. V dropped 0 bases and J dropped 2; count of bases not matched to a gene: 7. In germline, CDR1 is MGHRA, CDR2 YSYEKL. The CDR3 spans 17 residues. The CDR3 reads CASSQDSGLAATYEQYF. For the CDR3, the DNA is TGCGCCAGCAGCCAAGATTCCGGACTAGCGGCAACCTACGAGCAGTACTTC.

The gene calls are TRBV27 and TRBJ1-5, with D hard to call. The V end was cut by 4 bases, the J end by 6 bases, with 13 bases between. CDR3 length: 14 residues. Germline V gene sequence: CDR1 MNHEY, CDR2 SMNVEV (reference sequence). CDR3 loop: CASSWTFRGQPQHF. In DNA form, the CDR3 reads TGTGCCAGCAGTTGGACGTTTCGGGGTCAGCCCCAGCATTTT.

The chain carries TRBV7-2 and TRBJ1-4, with D tentatively TRBD1 (5 bases). Per germline, CDR1 SGHTA and CDR2 FQGNSA. This CDR3 spans 13 amino acids. Trimming took 10 bases from V and 8 from J, leaving 17 bases between them. CDR3 bases: TGTGCCATCGGCCAGGGCCGAGCCGAAAAACTGTTTTTT. This codes for CAIGQGRAEKLFF.

The chain has TRBV6-5 and TRBJ1-1, with a weak D call TRBD1 (5 bases). This CDR3 comprises 15 residues. CDR1 is MNHEY and CDR2 is SVGAGI in the germline V gene. The V end lost 2 bases, the J end lost 0 bases, and 10 bases lay between the germline ends. The CDR3: CASSYVAGVNTEAFF. The CDR3 nucleotides are TGTGCCAGCAGTTACGTAGCGGGGGTGAACACTGAAGCTTTCTTT.

The chain uses TRBV2 and TRBJ2-7, with D hard to call. CDR3 length: 13 amino acids. V lost 7 bases, J lost 0 bases, and 10 bases lay in between. The germline CDR1 and CDR2 sequences are SNHLY and FYNNEI. CDR3 region: CASIRPSSYEQYF. For the CDR3, the DNA is TGTGCCAGCATACGACCTAGCTCCTACGAGCAGTACTTC.

J is TRBJ2-2 and V is TRBV6-1; the D gene is possibly TRBD1 (6 bases). V lost 3 bases to trimming and J lost 10 bases, with 24 bases between them. The germline gives CDR1 MNHNS, CDR2 SASEGT. The CDR3 length is 17 residues. In DNA, the CDR3 is TGTGCCAGCAGTGACCTCAAATGGACAGAGGGAAGAGAGGAGCTGTTTTTT. This gives the protein CASSDLKWTEGREELFF.

V gene TRBV4-1 combines with J gene TRBJ1-4; D is unclear. The CDR3 totals 16 residues. Trimming shortened V by 1 base and J by 2 bases, and 11 bases separated the two germline ends. Germline CDR1 and CDR2: MGHRA and YSYEKL. The CDR3 spells CASSQAKGGTNEKLFF. In DNA form, the CDR3 reads TGCGCCAGCAGCCAAGCAAAGGGCGGGACTAATGAAAAACTGTTTTTT.

V and J are TRBV28 and TRBJ1-1, with TRBD1 identical over 9 bases. This CDR3 has 15 residues. Germline CDR1 is MDHEN and CDR2 is SYDVKM. V lost 7 bases and J lost 12; bases outside the gene matches: 18. Here the CDR3 DNA reads TGTGCCAGCATTCTTAGTAGTGGGACAGGGATTAAAACTTTCTTT. Translation: CASILSSGTGIKTFF.

V is TRBV5-1 and J is TRBJ2-2; no clear D gene. Germline CDR1 SGHRS, CDR2 YFSETQ. CDR3 length equals 11 residues. Trimming shortened V by 5 bases and J by 5 bases, and 4 bases separated the two germline ends. CDR3 amino acids: CASRLTGELFF. CDR3 DNA sequence: TGCGCCAGCAGGTTAACCGGGGAGCTGTTTTTT.

This chain connects TRBV7-9 to TRBJ1-5, with D possibly being TRBD1 (5 bases). CDR3 length: 16 amino acids. The germline gives CDR1 SEHNR, CDR2 FQNEAQ (reference sequence). The germline V and J ends were trimmed by 6 bases and 0 bases, with 15 bases remaining between them. The CDR3 nucleotides are TGTGCCAGCAGTACGGACATGCCCTATAGCAATCAGCCCCAGCATTTT. The encoded protein is CASSTDMPYSNQPQHF.

The V and J genes are TRBV20-1 and TRBJ1-1; D gene unclear. Germline assignment: CDR1 DFQATT and CDR2 SNEGSKA (reference sequence). The CDR3 contains 11 residues. The CDR3 coding sequence is TGCAATCCCTCGGGGAACACTGAAGCTTTCTTT. Protein: CNPSGNTEAFF.

The rearrangement joins TRBV27 to TRBJ1-5, with 7 positions matching TRBD1. The ends lost 5 bases at V and 2 bases at J; junction bases unmatched: 3. The CDR3 length is 14 residues. Per the germline V gene, CDR1 is MNHEY and CDR2 is SMNVEV (reference sequence). As DNA, the CDR3 is TGTGCCAGCAGTATTACAGGGGGCAATCAGCCCCAGCATTTT. Protein product: CASSITGGNQPQHF.

V is TRBV28 and J is TRBJ1-2; 9 positions match TRBD1. The CDR3 runs 15 residues. V lost 2 bases and J lost 6; bases outside the gene matches: 7. Germline CDR1 and CDR2: MDHEN and SYDVKM. Here the CDR3 reads CASSLMLGQGHGYTF. The CDR3 DNA follows: TGTGCCAGCAGTTTAATGTTGGGACAGGGACATGGCTACACCTTC.

The chain recombines TRBV7-9 with TRBJ2-7; D not certain. Germline assignment: CDR1 SEHNR and CDR2 FQNEAQ (reference sequence). The ends were cut back, 2 bases at V and 5 bases at J, with 10 bases in the middle. The CDR3 is made up of 13 amino acids. The CDR3 spells CASSLYAADEQYF. The CDR3 DNA follows: TGTGCCAGCAGCTTATATGCGGCGGACGAGCAGTACTTC.

The chain links TRBV10-3 to TRBJ2-7; D unresolved. CDR1 and CDR2 (germline): ENHRY, SYGVKD. Deletions cut 5 bases from V and 5 bases from J, with 7 bases between. The CDR3 has 11 amino acids. CDR3 sequence: CAISNINEQYF. CDR3 sequence (DNA): TGTGCCATCAGTAATATTAACGAGCAGTACTTC.

The rearrangement joins TRBV28 to TRBJ1-1; the match to TRBD1 covers 9 bases. The V gene's germline CDR1 is MDHEN and CDR2 SYDVKM. After removal of 3 bases from V and 1 base from J, the junction contained 0 bases not matched to a gene. This CDR3 is 14 amino acids long. Written as DNA, the CDR3 is TGTGCCAGCAGTTTGGGACAGGGGAACACTGAAGCTTTCTTT. The encoded protein is CASSLGQGNTEAFF.

The chain combines TRBV11-1 with TRBJ2-1; no clear D gene. Trimming shortened V by 1 base and J by 7 bases, and 14 bases separated the two germline ends. CDR1 and CDR2 from the germline V gene are SGHAT and FQDESV (reference sequence). The CDR3 spans 15 residues. The CDR3 is CASSLDQVVRNEQFF. CDR3 nucleotides: TGTGCCAGCAGCTTAGATCAGGTAGTCAGAAATGAGCAGTTCTTC.

This clone was recorded once. CDR3 amino acids: CSVVTGANVLTF. The DNA of the CDR3 is TGCAGCGTTGTTACTGGGGCCAACGTCCTGACTTTC. The chain uses TRBV29-1 and TRBJ2-6, with D unclear. CDR1 and CDR2 (germline): SQVTM, ANQGSEA. V was shortened by 4 bases and J by 2 bases, with 3 bases between the two germline ends. This CDR3 region has 12 residues.

The CDR3 sequence: CASSEPGQGFNEQFF. DNA for the CDR3: TGTGCCAGCAGTGAACCGGGACAGGGGTTTAATGAGCAGTTCTTC. The rearrangement links TRBV6-4 to TRBJ2-1; 10 bases are shared with TRBD1. Trimming at V came to 3 bases and at J to 7 bases, leaving 6 bases not matched to a gene. Germline values: CDR1 MRHNA, CDR2 SNTAGT. CDR3 length equals 15 residues.

The chain is built from TRBV20-1 and TRBJ2-5; 12 bases are shared with TRBD2. CDR1 and CDR2 from the germline V gene are DFQATT and SNEGSKA (reference sequence). V gave up 3 bases and J gave up 5 bases; unmatched junction bases: 10. This CDR3 is 16 amino acids long. The CDR3 reads CSASASGGAGYETQYF. The CDR3 DNA is TGCAGTGCTAGTGCTAGCGGGGGGGCCGGATATGAGACCCAGTACTTC.